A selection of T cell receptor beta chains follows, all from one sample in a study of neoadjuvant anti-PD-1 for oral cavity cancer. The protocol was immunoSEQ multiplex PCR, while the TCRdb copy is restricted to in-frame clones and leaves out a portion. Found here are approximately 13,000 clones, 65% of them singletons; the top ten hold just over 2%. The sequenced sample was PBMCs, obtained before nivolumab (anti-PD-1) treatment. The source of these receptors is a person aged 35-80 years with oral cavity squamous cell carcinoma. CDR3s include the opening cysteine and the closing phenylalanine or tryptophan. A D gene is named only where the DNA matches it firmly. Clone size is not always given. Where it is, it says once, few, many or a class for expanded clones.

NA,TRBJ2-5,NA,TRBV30,TGTGCCTGGAGTGTATTCGGGGGCAGAGAGACCCAGTACTTC,CAWSVFGGRETQYF
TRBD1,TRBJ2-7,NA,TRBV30,TGTGCCTGGAGTAACAGGGGGGACGAGCAGTACTTC,CAWSNRGDEQYF
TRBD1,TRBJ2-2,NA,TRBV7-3,TGTGCCAGCACCACTCCTCAGGGGGCGGGTAATGGGGAGCTGTTTTTT,CASTTPQGAGNGELFF
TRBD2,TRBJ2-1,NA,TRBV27,TGTGCCAGCAGTCCCCTCGGAGCGGGAGAAATCAATGAGCAGTTCTTC,CASSPLGAGEINEQFF
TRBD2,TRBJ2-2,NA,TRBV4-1,TGCGCCAGCAGCCAACCACTAGCGGGAGGCGGGGAGCTGTTTTTT,CASSQPLAGGGELFF
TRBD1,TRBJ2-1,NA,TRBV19,TGTGCCAGTAGTCATTCCCCGGGACAGCTTTACAATGAGCAGTTCTTC,CASSHSPGQLYNEQFF
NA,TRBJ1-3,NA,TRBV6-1,TGTGCCAGCAGCCGACAGGTTAACTCTGGAAACACCATATATTTT,CASSRQVNSGNTIYF
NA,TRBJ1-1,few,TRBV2,TGTGCCAGCAGTGAGGAGGTCAGCGTGAACACTGAAGCTTTCTTT,CASSEEVSVNTEAFF
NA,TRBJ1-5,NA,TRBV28,TGTGCCAGCACCTCTCTTCGGCGAGGGGACCAGCCCCAGCATTTT,CASTSLRRGDQPQHF
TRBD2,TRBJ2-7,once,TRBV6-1,TGTGCCAGCAGTGAGCTAGCGGGAGTGTCGGGGGAGCAGTACTTC,CASSELAGVSGEQYF
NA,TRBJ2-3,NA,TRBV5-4,TGTGCCAGCAGATCCCGGGAAGCAGATACGCAGTATTTT,CASRSREADTQYF
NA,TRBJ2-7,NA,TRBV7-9,TGTGCCAGCAGGCCTGACCTCTCCTACGAGCAGTACTTC,CASRPDLSYEQYF
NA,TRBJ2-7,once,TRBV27,TGTGCCAGCAGTTTATCATCCACTTTAAAGGGTACACTCTACGAGCAGTACTTC,CASSLSSTLKGTLYEQYF
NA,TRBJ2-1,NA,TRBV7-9,TGTGCCAGCAGCTTTCCCCAGGGTGTTGGCAATGAGCAGTTCTTC,CASSFPQGVGNEQFF
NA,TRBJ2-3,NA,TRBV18,TGTGCCAGCTCACCATTCACAGATACGCAGTATTTT,CASSPFTDTQYF
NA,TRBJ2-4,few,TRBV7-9,TGTGCCAGCAGCTTAAGTCAGGGCCCCGCGTACTTC,CASSLSQGPAYF
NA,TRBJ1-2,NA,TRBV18,TGTGCCAGCTCACCACAAGACTCCCGAGCTAACTATGGCTACACCTTC,CASSPQDSRANYGYTF
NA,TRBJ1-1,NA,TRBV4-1,TGCGCCAGCAGCAGTCGGCACACTGAAGCTTTCTTT,CASSSRHTEAFF
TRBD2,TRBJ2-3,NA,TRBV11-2,TGTGCCAGCAGCCTCGTAGCGGGATTTCCAGATACGCAGTATTTT,CASSLVAGFPDTQYF